This T cell receptor beta chain was recorded in a study of Ad26.COV2.S vaccination and SARS-CoV-2 variants. Treatment in this sample: 15 to 20 received Ad26.COV2.S at low or high dose, single or two shots; several received placebo; per-sample allocation not given. Sampling was performed 63 days after the first vaccine or placebo injection. Libraries were prepared by immunoSEQ multiplex PCR; TCRdb keeps only in-frame clonotypes and omits some of them. The table has some 300,000 clones, 85% seen once. V was cut by 1 base and J by 10 bases, with 11 bases left in between. This CDR3 has 14 amino acids. Germline CDR1 and CDR2: LNHDA and SQIVND (reference sequence).

The chain carries TRBV19 and TRBJ1-6; the D is unclear. The sample here was peripheral blood, taken in a trial of Ad26.COV2.S vaccine versus placebo. The sequence was obtained from a person between 18 and 59 years old who received the Ad26.COV2.S COVID-19 vaccine or a placebo. For the CDR3, the DNA is TGTGCCAGTAGTATAGCCCTCAACCAGTCACCCCTCCACTTT. Encoded protein: CASSIALNQSPLHF.